This T cell receptor (beta chain) was documented in a study of blood T cell repertoires in COVID-19. Study context: The United States, Italy and Spain provided the acute and convalescent COVID-19 samples. From T cells, B-cell-depleted T cells, or PBMCs came the material, which was cDNA or gDNA.

The CDR3 totals 16 residues. Germline loops: CDR1 SGDLS, CDR2 YYNGEE. Trimming at V came to 3 bases and at J to 8 bases, leaving 5 bases not matched to a gene. Assay used: immunoSEQ multiplex PCR; TCRdb lists only in-frame clones, some missing. The sample has under 300,000 clones; 65% to 90% are singletons. This receptor was taken from a middle-aged man who had recovered from COVID-19. V is TRBV9 and J is TRBJ2-1, with 16 bases aligning to TRBD2. Sequenced: peripheral blood. The CDR3 sequence: CASSAGLAGGQYEQFF. CDR3 nucleotides: TGTGCCAGCAGCGCGGGACTAGCGGGGGGGCAGTATGAGCAGTTCTTC.